Sequencing of this T cell receptor beta chain was carried out in a study of blood T cell repertoires in COVID-19. Across the study: COVID-19 samples from acute and convalescent phases originated in the United States, Italy and Spain. Sources were T cells, B-cell-depleted T cells, or PBMCs; the material itself was cDNA or gDNA.

Original processing methods: The assay estimated nucleated cells by amplifying reference gene primers. Libraries were prepared by immunoSEQ multiplex PCR; TCRdb keeps only in-frame clonotypes and omits some of them. V and J calls and clone size are given by that table; D and trimming were obtained from the DNA. The table has over 200,000 clones, around 82% seen once. About this clone itself: Its ends do not fully match the called genes, so a read error is possible.

This TCR came from a man between 40 and 49 years old with active or convalescent COVID-19. Material for sequencing was peripheral blood.

The CDR3 here is CASSLSPAGSYNEQFF. DNA for the CDR3: TGTGCTAGCAGCTTAAGCCCAGCGGGGTCCTACAATGAGCAGTTCTTC. The rearrangement links TRBV7-7 to TRBJ2-1; TRBD2 matches at 7 bases. There are 16 residues in the CDR3. Per germline, CDR1 SSHAT and CDR2 FNYEAQ (reference sequence).